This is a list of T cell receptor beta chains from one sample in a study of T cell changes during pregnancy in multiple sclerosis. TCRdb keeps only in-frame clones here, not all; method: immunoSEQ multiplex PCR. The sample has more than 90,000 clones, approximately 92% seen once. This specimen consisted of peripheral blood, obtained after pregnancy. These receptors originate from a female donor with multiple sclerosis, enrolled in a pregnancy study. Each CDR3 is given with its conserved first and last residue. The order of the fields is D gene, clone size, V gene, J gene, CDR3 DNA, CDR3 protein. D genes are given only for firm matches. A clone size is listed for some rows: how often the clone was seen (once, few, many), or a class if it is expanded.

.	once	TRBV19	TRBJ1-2	TGTGCCAGTAGTCCGCTCTATGTTGATGGCTACACCTTC	CASSPLYVDGYTF
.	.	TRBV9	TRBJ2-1	TGTGCCAGCAGCGAGGGCGGGACCAGCGCGAAGCAGTTCTTC	CASSEGGTSAKQFF
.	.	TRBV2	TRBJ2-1	TGTGCCAGCAGTGAAATGAGAGGGCGATGGCTCTTC	CASSEMRGRWLF
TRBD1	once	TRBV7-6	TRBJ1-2	TGTGCCAGCAGCACCCGGGACAGGGCGATCTCCGGCTACACCTTC	CASSTRDRAISGYTF
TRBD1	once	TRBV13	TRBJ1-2	TGTGCCAGCAGAAGACAGGGGCGATCCTATGGCTACACCTTC	CASRRQGRSYGYTF
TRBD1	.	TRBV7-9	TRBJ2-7	TGTGCCAGCAGCCCCTATCAGGGGGCCTACGAGCAGTACTTC	CASSPYQGAYEQYF
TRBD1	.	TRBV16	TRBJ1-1	TGTGCCAGCAGCCGACAGGGTGAGTTTTCTGAAGCTTTCTTT	CASSRQGEFSEAFF
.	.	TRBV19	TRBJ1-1	TGTGCCAGTATTGGGCCGAACACTGAAGCTTTCTTT	CASIGPNTEAFF
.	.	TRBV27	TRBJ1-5	TGTGCCAGCAGTTCGACAGTCTACCAGCCCCAGCATTTT	CASSSTVYQPQHF
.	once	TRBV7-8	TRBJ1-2	TGTGCCAGCAGCTTAGGAGATGGCTACACCTTC	CASSLGDGYTF
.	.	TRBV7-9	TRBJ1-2	TGTGCCAGCAGCTTAGCCAGTAACTATGGCTACACCTTC	CASSLASNYGYTF
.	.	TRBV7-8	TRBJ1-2	TGTGCCAGCAGCTCGGACAGTTATGGCTACACCTTC	CASSSDSYGYTF
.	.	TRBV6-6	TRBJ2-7	TGTGCCAGCAGTTACGATAGGGGCTACGAGCAGTACTTC	CASSYDRGYEQYF
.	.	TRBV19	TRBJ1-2	TGTGCCACCCGACAGTATGGCTACACCTTC	CATRQYGYTF
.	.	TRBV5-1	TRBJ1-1	TGCGCCAGCAGCCCGCGAAAACAGGGAAAGAACACTGAAGCTTTCTTT	CASSPRKQGKNTEAFF
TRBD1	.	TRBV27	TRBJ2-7	TGTGCCAGCAGCACAGAGACAGGGCGCACCTACGAGCAGTACTTC	CASSTETGRTYEQYF
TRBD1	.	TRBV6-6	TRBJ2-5	TGTGCCAGCAGGTCGGGACAGGGGAAGACCCAGTACTTC	CASRSGQGKTQYF
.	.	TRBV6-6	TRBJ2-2	TGTGCCAGCAGCACCTGGATAGCCCTGAACACCGGGGAGCTGTTTTTT	CASSTWIALNTGELFF
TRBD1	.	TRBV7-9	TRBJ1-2	TGTGCCAGCAGCTTTGGGCTGGACAGGGCCTCCTATGGCTACACCTTC	CASSFGLDRASYGYTF
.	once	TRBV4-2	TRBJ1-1	TGTGCCAGCAGCCAAGAAACGGAGGGCCGGGCTTTCTTT	CASSQETEGRAFF
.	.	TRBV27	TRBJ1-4	TGTGCCAGCAGTTCATATCCACAGGCTACTAATGAAAAACTGTTTTTT	CASSSYPQATNEKLFF
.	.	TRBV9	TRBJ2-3	TGTGCCAGCAGCACCCCGGGACTAGATACGCAGTATTTT	CASSTPGLDTQYF
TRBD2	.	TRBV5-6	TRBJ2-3	TGTGCCAGCAGCAAACTAGCGGGAGGCATCTCTACTAGCACAGATACGCAGTATTTT	CASSKLAGGISTSTDTQYF
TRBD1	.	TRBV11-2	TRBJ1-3	TGTGCCAGCAGCTTAGCGGACAGGGGAAACACCATATATTTT	CASSLADRGNTIYF
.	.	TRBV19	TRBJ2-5	TGTGCCACTACCTCCGGGTGGGAGACCCAGTACTTC	CATTSGWETQYF
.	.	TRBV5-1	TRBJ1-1	TGCGCCAGCACTCCGACGGGAGACACCATGAACACTGAAGCTTTCTTT	CASTPTGDTMNTEAFF
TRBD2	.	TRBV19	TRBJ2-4	TGTGCCAGTAGTATAGAAGGGAGGCCGGGGGGGCTTGGAGTCCTTCTAGCCAAAAACATTCAGTACTTC	CASSIEGRPGGLGVLLAKNIQYF
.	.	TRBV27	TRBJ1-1	TGTGCCAGCAGTTCCAGACAGGCTGACACTGAAGCTTTCTTT	CASSSRQADTEAFF
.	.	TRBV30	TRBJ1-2	TGTGCCTGGGCCCCATCAGGGGACTATGGCTACACCTTC	CAWAPSGDYGYTF
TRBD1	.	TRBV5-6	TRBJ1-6	TGTGCCAGCAGCTACGACAGGGGCCTCTATAATTCACCCCTCCACTTT	CASSYDRGLYNSPLHF
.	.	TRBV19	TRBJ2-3	TGTGCCAGTAGTATAACTAGGGGCACAGATACGCAGTATTTT	CASSITRGTDTQYF
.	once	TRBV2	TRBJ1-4	TGTGCCACGAAGGGGGGGACCGGGAATGAAAAACTGTTTTTT	CATKGGTGNEKLFF
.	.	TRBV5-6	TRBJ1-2	TGTGGGACTGGAAAGGCAGATCGCGGCTACACCTTC	CGTGKADRGYTF
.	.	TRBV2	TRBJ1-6	TGTGCCAGCAGTGCGGCAGGGAGGTATTCACCCCTCCACTTT	CASSAAGRYSPLHF
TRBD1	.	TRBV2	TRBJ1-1	TGTGCCAGCAGTGAGCAGGGGGCTGAAGCTTTCTTT	CASSEQGAEAFF
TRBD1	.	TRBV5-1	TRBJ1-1	TGCGCCAGCAGCATCCGGGAGGGGGCAACTGAAGCTTTCTTT	CASSIREGATEAFF
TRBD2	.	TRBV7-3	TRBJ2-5	TGTGCCAGCAGCCTGGGACTAGCGGGGGTAGGGGAGACCCAGTACTTC	CASSLGLAGVGETQYF
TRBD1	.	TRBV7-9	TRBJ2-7	TGTGCCAGCAGCTCCCGTTTCCCGACAGGGAGCTCCTACGAGCAGTACTTC	CASSSRFPTGSSYEQYF
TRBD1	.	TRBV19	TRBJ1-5	TGTGCCAGTAGCGGACAGGGCAGGCAGCCCCAGCATTTT	CASSGQGRQPQHF
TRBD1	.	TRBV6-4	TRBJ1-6	TGTGCCAGCAAGAACCTGGACAGGGCGGGTTCACCCCTCCACTTT	CASKNLDRAGSPLHF
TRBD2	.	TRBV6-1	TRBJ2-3	TGTGCCAGCGAGGGACTAGCCCGCGATACGCAGTATTTT	CASEGLARDTQYF
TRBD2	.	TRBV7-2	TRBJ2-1	TGTGCCAGCAGCACCCGGGGACTAGCGGTGGAAAATGAGCAGTTCTTC	CASSTRGLAVENEQFF
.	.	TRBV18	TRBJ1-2	TGTGCCAGCTCACCATCGGAGGGAGGCTACACCTTC	CASSPSEGGYTF
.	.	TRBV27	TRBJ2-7	TGTGCCAGCAGTCCGGTCCGGGGCTACGAGCAGTACTTC	CASSPVRGYEQYF
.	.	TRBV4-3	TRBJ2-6	TGCGCCAGCAGCCAAGCGGTCTTGGGGGCCAACGTCCTGACTTTC	CASSQAVLGANVLTF
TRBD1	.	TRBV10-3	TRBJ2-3	TGTGCCATCAGTGTTGGGACAGGGGGCAATACGCAGTATTTT	CAISVGTGGNTQYF
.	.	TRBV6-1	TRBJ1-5	TGTGCCAGCAGCCCGACAGATAGCAATCAGCCCCAGCATTTT	CASSPTDSNQPQHF
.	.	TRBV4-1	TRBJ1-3	TGCGCCAGCAGCCAAGATGGATTGGGGGGAAGGGGAAACACCATATATTTT	CASSQDGLGGRGNTIYF
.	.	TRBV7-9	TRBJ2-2	TGTGCCAGCAGCCTCCTAGGGGCCACCGGGGAGCTGTTTTTT	CASSLLGATGELFF
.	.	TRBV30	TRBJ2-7	TGTGCCTGGAGTGTAACGAGCCTAAGCTCCTACGAGCAGTACTTC	CAWSVTSLSSYEQYF
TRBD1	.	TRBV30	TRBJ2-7	TGTGCCTGGAGTATAGGGACAGGGATCTCCTACGAGCAGTACTTC	CAWSIGTGISYEQYF
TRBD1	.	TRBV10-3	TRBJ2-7	TGTGCCATCAGTGGGACAGGGGTGGACGAGCAGTACTTC	CAISGTGVDEQYF
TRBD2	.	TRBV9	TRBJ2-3	TGTGCCAGCAGTTCCCGACTAGCGGCCCTCACAGATACGCAGTATTTT	CASSSRLAALTDTQYF
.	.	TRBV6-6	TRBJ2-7	TGTGCCAGCAGTACAGGTTCCTACGAGCAGTACTTC	CASSTGSYEQYF
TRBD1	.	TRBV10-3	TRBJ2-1	TGTGCCATCAGGAATGGACAGGGGGAATCCTACAATGAGCAGTTCTTC	CAIRNGQGESYNEQFF
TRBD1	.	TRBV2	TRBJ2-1	TGTGCCAGCAGTGATCTAGGGCAGGGGGATGAGCAGTTCTTC	CASSDLGQGDEQFF
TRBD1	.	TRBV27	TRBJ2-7	TGTGCCAGCAGTAACCGGGACAGGGGACTAGAGCAGTACTTC	CASSNRDRGLEQYF
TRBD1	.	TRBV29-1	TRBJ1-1	TGCAGCGTCGTTATACAGGGGGTGAACACTGAAGCTTTCTTT	CSVVIQGVNTEAFF
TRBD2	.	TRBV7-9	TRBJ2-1	TGTGCCAGCAGCGGGGGACTAGCGCCTAACAATGAGCAGTTCTTC	CASSGGLAPNNEQFF
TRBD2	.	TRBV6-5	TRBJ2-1	TGTGCCAGCAGCGGACTAGTGGTCAATGAGCAGTTCTTC	CASSGLVVNEQFF